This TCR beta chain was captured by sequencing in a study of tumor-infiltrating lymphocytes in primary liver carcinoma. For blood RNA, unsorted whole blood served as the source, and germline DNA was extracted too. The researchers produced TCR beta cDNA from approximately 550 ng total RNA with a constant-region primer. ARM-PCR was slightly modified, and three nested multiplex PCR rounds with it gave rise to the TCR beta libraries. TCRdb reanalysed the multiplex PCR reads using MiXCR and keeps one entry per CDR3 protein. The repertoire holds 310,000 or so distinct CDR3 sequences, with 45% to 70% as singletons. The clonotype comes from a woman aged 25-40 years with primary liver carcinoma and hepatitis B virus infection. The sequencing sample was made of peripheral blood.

The CDR3 coding sequence is TGTGCCAGCTGGGCTTCAGGGACGGGGCAGCCCCAGCATTTT. Translated, it gives CASWASGTGQPQHF. The J gene is TRBJ1-5, the V gene TRBV6-1, with D perhaps TRBD1 (5 bases). Looked up from germline, CDR1 is MNHNS and CDR2 is SASEGT. The CDR3 runs 14 residues. Trimming removed 8 bases at V and 7 bases at J, with 18 bases between.